These 18 T cell receptor beta chains were all obtained from the same sample, sequenced in a study of human versus mouse CDR3 diversity and MHC coevolution. Sequencing used immunoSEQ multiplex PCR; TCRdb keeps in-frame clones, though not all of them. The sample yields 75,000 to 90,000 clones, just under 95% seen once. The sample was naive CD4+ T cells from blood. This sample's subset: CD45RO-negative CD62L-positive naive CD4 T cells. The receptors originated from a person aged 30 to 70 in good health.

This clone appeared once. This rearrangement joins TRBV10-3 to TRBJ1-1, with D perhaps TRBD1 (6 bases). Germline loops: CDR1 ENHRY, CDR2 SYGVKD. Trimming left V 7 bases short and J 6 bases short, with 18 bases between. The CDR3 consists of 14 residues. CDR3 in amino acids: CAITVGGAGSEAFF. CDR3 DNA sequence: TGTGCCATCACCGTTGGGGGCGCGGGTTCTGAAGCTTTCTTT.

The rearrangement joins TRBV9 to TRBJ2-7; the match to TRBD2 covers 8 bases. This CDR3 has 17 residues. With V trimmed by 0 bases and J by 3 bases, 11 bases remained unmatched. From germline, CDR1 is SGDLS and CDR2 YYNGEE. CDR3 sequence reads: CASSVGPHSGNRYEQYF. CDR3 in DNA: TGTGCCAGCAGCGTAGGCCCTCATAGCGGGAACCGCTACGAGCAGTACTTC.

J is TRBJ1-1 and V is TRBV5-6; possible D gene TRBD1, 6 bases. This CDR3 is built from 14 residues. Deletions cut 2 bases from V and 3 bases from J, with 11 bases between. Germline V CDR1 and CDR2: SGHDT, YYEEEE. The CDR3 bases are TGTGCCAGCAGCTTCCCGGGACACCACACTGAAGCTTTCTTT. This translates into CASSFPGHHTEAFF.

V is TRBV7-2 and J is TRBJ2-7, with TRBD2 as a possible D gene (5 bases). This CDR3 is 15 amino acids long. CDR1 and CDR2 (germline): SGHTA, FQGNSA. Trimming removed 0 bases at V and 6 bases at J, with 15 bases between. CDR3 in amino acids: CASSLAIGLRGEQYF. CDR3 DNA sequence: TGTGCCAGCAGCTTAGCGATCGGGCTCCGGGGCGAGCAGTACTTC. The whole variable domain, filled in from reference TRBV7-2 and TRBJ2-7, reads GAGVSQSPSNKVTEKGKDVELRCDPISGHTALYWYRQSLGQGLEFLIYFQGNSAPDKSGLPSDRFSAERTGGSVSTLTIQRTQQEDSAVYLCASSLAIGLRGEQYFGPGTRLTVT.

CDR3 in amino acids: CASSLAGQGVSDTQYF. The CDR3 nucleotides are TGTGCCAGCAGCTTAGCGGGACAGGGGGTCTCAGATACGCAGTATTTT. The rearrangement uses TRBV11-1 and TRBJ2-3; 11 nucleotides match TRBD1. The CDR3 totals 16 residues. Germline CDR1 is SGHAT and CDR2 is FQDESV (reference sequence). After removal of 0 bases from V and 4 bases from J, the junction contained 3 bases not matched to a gene.

The V gene is TRBV5-1, the J gene TRBJ2-3; TRBD2 aligns across 7 bases. This CDR3 has 16 amino acids. The V and J ends lost 0 bases and 0 bases, in that order; junction bases with no gene match: 4. The germline V gene has CDR1 SGHRS and CDR2 YFSETQ. CDR3: CASSLGAAGSTDTQYF. CDR3 DNA: TGCGCCAGCAGCTTGGGGGCAGCGGGGAGCACAGATACGCAGTATTTT.

V is TRBV30 and J is TRBJ2-3, with a tentative D call TRBD1 (7 bases). V was trimmed by 5 bases and J by 1 base, leaving 13 bases between them. The germline V gene encodes CDR1 GTSNPN and CDR2 SVGIG (reference sequence). The length of the CDR3 is 14 residues. The CDR3 region is CAWGRRGRTDTQYF. The CDR3 coding sequence is TGTGCCTGGGGGCGGAGGGGGCGCACAGATACGCAGTATTTT.

The chain links TRBV28 to TRBJ2-1; 7 nucleotides align to TRBD1. Losses at the gene ends were 6 bases for V and 8 bases for J; bases not matched to a gene: 16. The CDR3 covers 16 residues. Germline-derived CDR1 and CDR2 are MDHEN and SYDVKM. The CDR3 sequence: CASSLGGGFTVDEQFF. CDR3 sequence (DNA): TGTGCCAGCAGCCTAGGGGGCGGTTTTACCGTCGATGAGCAGTTCTTC.

V usage is TRBV25-1 and J usage is TRBJ2-7; D is possibly TRBD1 (5 bases). The germline V gene has CDR1 MGHDK and CDR2 SYGVNS. Trimming took 9 bases from V and 3 from J, leaving 9 bases between them. The CDR3 length is 11 residues. CDR3 loop: CASRQSYEQYF. The CDR3 bases are TGTGCCAGTAGACAGAGCTACGAGCAGTACTTC.

The rearrangement joins TRBV18 to TRBJ2-1, with 7 nucleotides matching TRBD1. Per germline, CDR1 KGHSH and CDR2 LQKENI. CDR3 length: 16 amino acids. After removal of 3 bases from V and 3 bases from J, the junction contained 8 bases not matched to a gene. The CDR3 region has the DNA TGTGCCAGCTCACCGAGACAGGGTATCTTCTACAATGAGCAGTTCTTC. Protein: CASSPRQGIFYNEQFF.

The V call is TRBV28, the J call TRBJ1-4; TRBD1 agrees at 7 bases. This CDR3 has 15 residues. Germline values: CDR1 MDHEN, CDR2 SYDVKM. V gave up 5 bases and J gave up 8 bases; unmatched junction bases: 11. CDR3 DNA: TGTGCCAGCAGTGCGTACGGACAGGCTTCGGAAAAACTGTTTTTT. Its protein is CASSAYGQASEKLFF.

The chain couples TRBV9 to TRBJ2-7; 10 nucleotides match TRBD2. This CDR3 has 15 amino acids. With 4 bases clipped from V and 1 base from J, the junction kept 5 bases outside the gene matches. Germline V gives CDR1 SGDLS, CDR2 YYNGEE. The CDR3 loop is CASSLGLAASYEQYF. DNA for the CDR3: TGTGCCAGCAGCCTCGGACTAGCGGCGTCCTACGAGCAGTACTTC.

In nucleotides, the CDR3 is TGTGCCAGCAGCTTAAGAGACAGCAACACCCCTAGCAATGAGCAGTTCTTC. It yields the protein CASSLRDSNTPSNEQFF. This chain connects TRBV7-9 to TRBJ2-1, with D possibly being TRBD1 (5 bases). Germline V CDR1 and CDR2: SEHNR, FQNEAQ (reference sequence). The V end was cut by 2 bases, the J end by 6 bases, with 20 bases between. CDR3 length: 17 amino acids.

This chain joins TRBV6-1 and TRBJ2-7, with 9 bases matching TRBD1. The CDR3 sequence is 16 residues long. With V trimmed by 0 bases and J by 4 bases, 7 bases remained unmatched. Germline CDR1 reads MNHNS; CDR2 reads SASEGT. DNA of the CDR3: TGTGCCAGCAGTGAAGCTTTCGGGACAGGGACATACGAGCAGTACTTC. As protein: CASSEAFGTGTYEQYF.

This chain joins TRBV18 and TRBJ1-4; 7 nucleotides match TRBD1. This CDR3 region has 13 residues. V dropped 4 bases and J dropped 7; count of bases not matched to a gene: 3. Germline CDR1 and CDR2: KGHSH and LQKENI. In DNA form, the CDR3 reads TGTGCCAGCTCACAGGGGGCCGGTGAAAAACTGTTTTTT. This translates into CASSQGAGEKLFF.

The chain has TRBV29-1 and TRBJ2-1; 12 bases are shared with TRBD2. Trimming cost V 7 bases and J 7 bases; bases outside gene matches: 5. The CDR3 loop spans 13 amino acids. The germline V gene encodes CDR1 SQVTM and CDR2 ANQGSEA. The CDR3 DNA reads TGCAGCGATACTAGCGGGAGGTTAAATGAGCAGTTCTTC. Its translation: CSDTSGRLNEQFF.

The genes are TRBV18 and TRBJ1-2; 9 bases map to TRBD1. Trimming at V came to 7 bases and at J to 8 bases, leaving 8 bases not matched to a gene. Looked up from germline, CDR1 is KGHSH and CDR2 is LQKENI. CDR3 length equals 13 residues. As DNA, the CDR3 is TGTGCCAGCTTCAAACAGGGGGCGGAAGGCTACACCTTC. This encodes CASFKQGAEGYTF.

The V gene is TRBV18, the J gene TRBJ1-1, with TRBD1 matching 7 bases. The germline V gene encodes CDR1 KGHSH and CDR2 LQKENI. V lost 3 bases to trimming and J lost 1 base; unmatched junction nucleotides: 11. The CDR3 totals 17 residues. CDR3 coding DNA: TGTGCCAGCTCACCCTACTATGGGACAGACTCGAACACTGAAGCTTTCTTT. Amino acid sequence: CASSPYYGTDSNTEAFF.